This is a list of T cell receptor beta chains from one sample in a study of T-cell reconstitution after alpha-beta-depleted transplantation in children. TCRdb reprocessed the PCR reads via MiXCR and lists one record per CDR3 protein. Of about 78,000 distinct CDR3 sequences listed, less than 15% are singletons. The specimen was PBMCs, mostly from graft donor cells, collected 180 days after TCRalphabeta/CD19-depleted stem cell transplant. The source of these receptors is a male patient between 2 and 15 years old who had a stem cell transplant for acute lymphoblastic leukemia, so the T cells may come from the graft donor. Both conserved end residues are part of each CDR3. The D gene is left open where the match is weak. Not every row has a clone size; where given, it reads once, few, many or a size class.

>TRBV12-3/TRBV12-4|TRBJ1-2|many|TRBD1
TGTGCCAGCAGTTCCCCCTGGACAGGGGAGGATGGCTACACCTTC
CASSSPWTGEDGYTF
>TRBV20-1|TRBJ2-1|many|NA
TGCAGTGCTAGAGATCGGCGGTACAATGAGCAGTTCTTC
CSARDRRYNEQFF
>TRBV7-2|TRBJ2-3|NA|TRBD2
TGTGCCAGCAGCCCGGGACTAGCGGGAAGCACCACAGATACGCAGTATTTT
CASSPGLAGSTTDTQYF
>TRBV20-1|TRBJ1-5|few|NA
TGCAGTGCTAGTAGCAGCCCTTGGCCCCAGCATTTT
CSASSSPWPQHF
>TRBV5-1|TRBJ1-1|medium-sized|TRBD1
TGCGCCAGCAGGGGACAGGGGGTAATTAGGGACACTGAAGCTTTCTTT
CASRGQGVIRDTEAFF
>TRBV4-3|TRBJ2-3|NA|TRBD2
TGCGCCAGCAGCCAAGAGGGAGGGACGGGCACAGATACGCAGTATTTT
CASSQEGGTGTDTQYF
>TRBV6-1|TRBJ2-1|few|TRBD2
TGTGCCAGCAGACCCGCGCGGCTAGCGGGCTTTAGCTCCTACAATGAGCAGTTCTTC
CASRPARLAGFSSYNEQFF
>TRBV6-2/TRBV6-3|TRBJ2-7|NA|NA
TGTGCCAGCAGCCCCTGGGGCCGAAAGCCCGAGCAGTACTTC
CASSPWGRKPEQYF
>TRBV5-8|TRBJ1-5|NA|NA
TGTGCCAGCAGCCTGGACATATCTCGTGGCAATCAGCCCCAGCATTTT
CASSLDISRGNQPQHF
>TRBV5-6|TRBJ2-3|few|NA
TGTGCCAGCAGCTGGAGCACAGATACGCAGTATTTT
CASSWSTDTQYF